Reported below is one TCR beta chain. What it binds is not known. The sample comes from a study of cytomegalovirus exposure and HLA in healthy donors. In the study overall: Most genotyped donors, about 81% of about 430, had Caucasian-associated genetic ancestry. Findings of the study overall: Earlier findings revealed that most TCR beta V segments proved productive either about 87% or about 30% of the time. Immune exposure information available was restricted to CMV serostatus. Roughly even sequencing depth across donors was the assumption behind the presence/absence analyses.

This CDR3 contains 14 residues. Germline-derived CDR1 and CDR2 are MNHEY and SVGAGI. V was pared by 4 bases and J by 12 bases, with 19 bases between. The PCR used 60 Vbeta and 13 Jbeta primers. Profiling relied on immunoSEQ multiplex PCR, and the TCRdb table lists in-frame clones only, not all of them. Counted here are just over 150,000 clones, roughly 80% occurring once; the ten biggest clones make up roughly 1.4%. Sequencing was performed on PBMCs. This TCR was sampled from a woman aged 25 to 39 in good health and CMV-seronegative. The V gene is TRBV6-5, the J gene TRBJ2-4; D might be TRBD1 (6 bases). CDR3 DNA sequence: TGTGCCAGCAGTTTACGGGGAATGGTGGACAGTCAGTACTTC. Translated, it gives CASSLRGMVDSQYF.